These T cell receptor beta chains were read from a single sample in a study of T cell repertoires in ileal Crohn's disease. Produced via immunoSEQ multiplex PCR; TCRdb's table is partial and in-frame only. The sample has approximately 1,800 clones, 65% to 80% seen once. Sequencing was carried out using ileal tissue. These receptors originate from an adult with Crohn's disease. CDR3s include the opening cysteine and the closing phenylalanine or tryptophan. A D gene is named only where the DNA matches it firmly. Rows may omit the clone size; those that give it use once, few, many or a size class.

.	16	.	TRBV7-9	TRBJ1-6	TGTGCCAGCAGCCTAGGGGCTGGGTTCTATAATTCACCCCTCCACTTT	CASSLGAGFYNSPLHF
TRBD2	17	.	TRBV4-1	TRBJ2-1	TGCGCCAGCAGCCATGGTGGGAGCGGGGGAACATACAATGAGCAGTTCTTC	CASSHGGSGGTYNEQFF
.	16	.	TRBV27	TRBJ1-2	TGTGCCAGCAGCCCCCACCTCCAGGCCCTCAACTATGGCTACACCTTC	CASSPHLQALNYGYTF
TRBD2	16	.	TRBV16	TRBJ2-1	TGTGCCAGCAGCAGGGCCCTAGCGGGAGGGCTCAATGAGCAGTTCTTC	CASSRALAGGLNEQFF
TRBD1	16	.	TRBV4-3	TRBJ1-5	TGCGCCAGCAGCCGGGACAGGTTCGGGGGTAATCAGCCCCAGCATTTT	CASSRDRFGGNQPQHF
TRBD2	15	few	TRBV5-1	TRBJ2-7	TGCGCCAGCACCATCGGGACTAGCGGGACCTACGAGCAGTACTTC	CASTIGTSGTYEQYF
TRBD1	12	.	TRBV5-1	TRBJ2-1	TGCGCCAGCAGCTTAACAGGGGATGAGCAGTTCTTC	CASSLTGDEQFF
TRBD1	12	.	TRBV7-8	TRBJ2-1	TGTGCCGGCAACCAAAGGGACAGCAGGCAGTTCTTC	CAGNQRDSRQFF
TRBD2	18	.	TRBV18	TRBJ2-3	TGTGCCAGCTCACGAGTACTAGCGGTAGCAACTAGCACAGATACGCAGTATTTT	CASSRVLAVATSTDTQYF
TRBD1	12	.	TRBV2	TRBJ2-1	TGTGCCAGCAGTTCCGACAGGGGGAAGCAGTTCTTC	CASSSDRGKQFF
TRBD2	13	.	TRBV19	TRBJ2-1	TGTGCCAGTAGTATACTCGGGAGGAATGAGCAGTTCTTC	CASSILGRNEQFF
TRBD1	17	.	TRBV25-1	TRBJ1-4	TGTGCCAGCCCCACCCCTCGGTGGACAGGGTCGGCAGAAAAACTGTTTTTT	CASPTPRWTGSAEKLFF
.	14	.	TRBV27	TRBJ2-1	TGTGCCAGCAGTTTCTCGACTAGCTACAATGAGCAGTTCTTC	CASSFSTSYNEQFF